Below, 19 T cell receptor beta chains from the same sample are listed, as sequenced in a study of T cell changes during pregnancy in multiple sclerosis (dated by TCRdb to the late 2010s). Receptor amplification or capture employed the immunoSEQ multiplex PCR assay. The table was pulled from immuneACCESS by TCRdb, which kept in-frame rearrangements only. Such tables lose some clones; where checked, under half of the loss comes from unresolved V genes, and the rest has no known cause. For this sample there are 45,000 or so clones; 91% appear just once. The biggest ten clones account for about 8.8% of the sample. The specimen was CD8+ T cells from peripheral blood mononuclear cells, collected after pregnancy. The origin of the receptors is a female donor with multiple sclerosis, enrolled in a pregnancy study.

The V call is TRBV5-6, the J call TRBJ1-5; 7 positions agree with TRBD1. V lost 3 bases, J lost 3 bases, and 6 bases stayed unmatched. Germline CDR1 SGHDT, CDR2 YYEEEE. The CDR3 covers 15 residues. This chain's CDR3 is CASSSGTANNQPQHF. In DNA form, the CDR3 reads TGTGCCAGCAGCTCCGGGACAGCAAACAATCAGCCCCAGCATTTT.

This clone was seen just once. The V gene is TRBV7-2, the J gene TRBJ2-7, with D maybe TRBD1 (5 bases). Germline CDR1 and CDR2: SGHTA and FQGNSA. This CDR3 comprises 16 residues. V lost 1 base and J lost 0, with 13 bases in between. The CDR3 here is CASSLGVTGHSYEQYF. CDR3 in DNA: TGTGCCAGCAGCTTAGGTGTTACCGGACACTCCTACGAGCAGTACTTC.

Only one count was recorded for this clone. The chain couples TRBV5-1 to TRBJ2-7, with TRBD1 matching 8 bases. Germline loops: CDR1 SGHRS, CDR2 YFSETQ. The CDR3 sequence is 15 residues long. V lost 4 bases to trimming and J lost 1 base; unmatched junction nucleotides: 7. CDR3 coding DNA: TGCGCCAGCAGCAAAGGACAGGGCTGGTCCTACGAGCAGTACTTC. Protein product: CASSKGQGWSYEQYF.

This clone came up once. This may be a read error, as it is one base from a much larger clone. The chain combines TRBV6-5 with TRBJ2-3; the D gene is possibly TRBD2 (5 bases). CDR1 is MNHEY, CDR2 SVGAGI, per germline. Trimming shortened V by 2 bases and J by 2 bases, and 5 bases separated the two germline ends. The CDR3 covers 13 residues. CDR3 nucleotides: TGTGCCAGCAGTTACCGGGACACAGATACGCAGTATTTT. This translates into CASSYRDTDTQYF.

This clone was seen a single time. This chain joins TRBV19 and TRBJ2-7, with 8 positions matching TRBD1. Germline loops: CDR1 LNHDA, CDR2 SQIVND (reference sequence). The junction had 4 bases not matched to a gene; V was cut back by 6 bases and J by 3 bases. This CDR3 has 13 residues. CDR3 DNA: TGTGCCAGTAGCGCGGGACAGGACTACGAGCAGTACTTC. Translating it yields CASSAGQDYEQYF. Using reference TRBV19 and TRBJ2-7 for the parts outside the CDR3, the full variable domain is DGGITQSPKYLFRKEGQNVTLSCEQNLNHDAMYWYRQDPGQGLRLIYYSQIVNDFQKGDIAEGYSVSREKKESFPLTVTSAQKNPTAFYLCASSAGQDYEQYFGPGTRLTVT.

The CDR3, as DNA: TGTGCCAGTAGTATTTCTAGCGGGAGTTTTGAGACCCAGTACTTC. Its protein is CASSISSGSFETQYF. This chain links TRBV19 with TRBJ2-5; 10 nucleotides line up with TRBD2. CDR3 length: 15 amino acids. Germline lookup yields CDR1 LNHDA and CDR2 SQIVND (reference sequence). V lost 3 bases to trimming and J lost 5 bases; unmatched junction nucleotides: 6.

As DNA, the CDR3 is TGTGCCAGCATGGCGGGCACTGAAGCTTTCTTT. Amino acids: CASMAGTEAFF. The chain joins TRBV6-5 to TRBJ1-1; D is unclear. The germline V gene encodes CDR1 MNHEY and CDR2 SVGAGI. Between the trimmed V and J ends, which lost 7 bases and 4 bases, there was a span of 7 bases. The CDR3 is 11 amino acids.

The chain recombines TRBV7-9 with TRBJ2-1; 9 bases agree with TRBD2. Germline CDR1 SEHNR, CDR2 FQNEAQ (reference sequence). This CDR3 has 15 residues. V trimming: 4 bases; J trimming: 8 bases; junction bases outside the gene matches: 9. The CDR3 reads CASSSTGTSIHEQFF. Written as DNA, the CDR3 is TGTGCCAGCAGCTCGACCGGGACTAGCATACATGAGCAGTTCTTC.

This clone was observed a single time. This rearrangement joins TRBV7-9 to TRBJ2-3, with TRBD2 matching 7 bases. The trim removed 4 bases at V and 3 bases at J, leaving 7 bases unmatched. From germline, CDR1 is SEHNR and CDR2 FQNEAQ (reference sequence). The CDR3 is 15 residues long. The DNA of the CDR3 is TGTGCCAGCAGCTCAACTACCGGGGGGACAGATACGCAGTATTTT. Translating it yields CASSSTTGGTDTQYF.

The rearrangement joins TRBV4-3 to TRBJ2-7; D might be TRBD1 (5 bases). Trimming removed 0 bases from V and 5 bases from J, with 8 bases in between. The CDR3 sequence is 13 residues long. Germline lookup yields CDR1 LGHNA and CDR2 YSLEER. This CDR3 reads CASSQDRAHEQYF. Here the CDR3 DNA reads TGCGCCAGCAGCCAAGACAGGGCGCACGAGCAGTACTTC.

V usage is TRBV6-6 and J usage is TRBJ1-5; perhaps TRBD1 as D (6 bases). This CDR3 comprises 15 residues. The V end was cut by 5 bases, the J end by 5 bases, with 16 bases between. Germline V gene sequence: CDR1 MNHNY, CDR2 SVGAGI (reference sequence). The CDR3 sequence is CASSQTGPGDQPQHF. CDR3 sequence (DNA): TGTGCCAGCAGTCAAACAGGGCCCGGGGATCAGCCCCAGCATTTT.

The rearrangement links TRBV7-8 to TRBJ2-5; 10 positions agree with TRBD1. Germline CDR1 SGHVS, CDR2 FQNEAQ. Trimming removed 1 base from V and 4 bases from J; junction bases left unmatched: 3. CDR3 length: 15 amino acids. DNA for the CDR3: TGTGCCAGCAGCTTAGGACAGGGGGCGCGAGAGACCCAGTACTTC. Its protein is CASSLGQGARETQYF. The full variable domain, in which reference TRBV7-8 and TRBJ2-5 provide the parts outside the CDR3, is GAGVSQSPRYKVAKRGQDVALRCDPISGHVSLFWYQQALGQGPEFLTYFQNEAQLDKSGLPSDRFFAERPEGSVSTLKIQRTQQEDSAVYLCASSLGQGARETQYFGPGTRLLVL.

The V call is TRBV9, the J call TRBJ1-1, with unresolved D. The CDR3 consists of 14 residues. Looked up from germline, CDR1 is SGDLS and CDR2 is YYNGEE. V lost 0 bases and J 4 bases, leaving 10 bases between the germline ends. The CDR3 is CASSVAGDFTEAFF. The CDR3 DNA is TGTGCCAGCAGCGTAGCCGGGGATTTCACTGAAGCTTTCTTT.

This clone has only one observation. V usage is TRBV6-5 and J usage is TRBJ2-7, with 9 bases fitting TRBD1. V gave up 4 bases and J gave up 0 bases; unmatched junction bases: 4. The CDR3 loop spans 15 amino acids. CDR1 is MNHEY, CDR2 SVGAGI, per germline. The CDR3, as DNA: TGTGCCAGCAGTTTCGGACAGGGGAGCTCCTACGAGCAGTACTTC. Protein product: CASSFGQGSSYEQYF.

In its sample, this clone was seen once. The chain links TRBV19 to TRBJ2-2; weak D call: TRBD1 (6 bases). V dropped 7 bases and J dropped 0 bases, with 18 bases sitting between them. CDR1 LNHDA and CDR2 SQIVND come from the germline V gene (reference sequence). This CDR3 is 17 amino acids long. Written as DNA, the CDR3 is TGTGCCAGTACCAACACAGCCGGGACACCGAACACCGGGGAGCTGTTTTTT. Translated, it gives CASTNTAGTPNTGELFF. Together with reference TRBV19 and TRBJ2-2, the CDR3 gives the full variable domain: DGGITQSPKYLFRKEGQNVTLSCEQNLNHDAMYWYRQDPGQGLRLIYYSQIVNDFQKGDIAEGYSVSREKKESFPLTVTSAQKNPTAFYLCASTNTAGTPNTGELFFGEGSRLTVL.

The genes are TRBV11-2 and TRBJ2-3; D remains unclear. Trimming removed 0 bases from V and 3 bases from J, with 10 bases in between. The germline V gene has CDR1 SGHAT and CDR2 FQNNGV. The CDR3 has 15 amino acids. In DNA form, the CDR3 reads TGTGCCAGCAGCTTAGATCCCGCAGGAACAGATACGCAGTATTTT. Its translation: CASSLDPAGTDTQYF.

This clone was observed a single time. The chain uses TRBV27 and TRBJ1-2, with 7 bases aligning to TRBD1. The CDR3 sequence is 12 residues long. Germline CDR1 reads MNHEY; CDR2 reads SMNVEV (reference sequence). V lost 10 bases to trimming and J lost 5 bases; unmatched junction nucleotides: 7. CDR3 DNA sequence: TGTGCCACCCTGGACAGGAGGTATGGCTACACCTTC. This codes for CATLDRRYGYTF.

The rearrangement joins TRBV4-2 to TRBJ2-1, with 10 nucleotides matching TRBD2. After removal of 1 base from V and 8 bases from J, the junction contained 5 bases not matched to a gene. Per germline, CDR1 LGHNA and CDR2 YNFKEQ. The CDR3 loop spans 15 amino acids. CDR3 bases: TGTGCCAGCAGCCAAGCAGCGGGGGGGCTCCATGAGCAGTTCTTC. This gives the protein CASSQAAGGLHEQFF.

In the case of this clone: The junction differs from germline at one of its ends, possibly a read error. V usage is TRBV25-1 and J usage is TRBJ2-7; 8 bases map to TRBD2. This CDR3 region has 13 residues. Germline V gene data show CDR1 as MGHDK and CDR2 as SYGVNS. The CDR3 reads CASSAGGSYEQHF. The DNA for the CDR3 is TGTGCCAGCAGTGCGGGAGGGAGCTACGAGCAGCACTTC.